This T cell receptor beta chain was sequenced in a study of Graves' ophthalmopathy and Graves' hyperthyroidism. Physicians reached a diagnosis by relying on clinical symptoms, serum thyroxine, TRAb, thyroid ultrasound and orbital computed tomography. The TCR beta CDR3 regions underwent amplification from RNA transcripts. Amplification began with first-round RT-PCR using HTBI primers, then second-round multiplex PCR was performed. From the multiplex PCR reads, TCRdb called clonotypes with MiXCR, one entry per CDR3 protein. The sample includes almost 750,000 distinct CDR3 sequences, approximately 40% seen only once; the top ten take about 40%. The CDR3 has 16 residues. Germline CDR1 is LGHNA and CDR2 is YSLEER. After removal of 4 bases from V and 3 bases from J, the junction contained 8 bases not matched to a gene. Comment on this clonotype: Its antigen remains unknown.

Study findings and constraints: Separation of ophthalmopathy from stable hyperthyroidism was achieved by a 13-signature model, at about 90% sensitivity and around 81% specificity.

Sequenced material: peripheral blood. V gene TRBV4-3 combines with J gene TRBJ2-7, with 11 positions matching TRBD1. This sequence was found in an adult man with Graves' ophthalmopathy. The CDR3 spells CASSLETGTGGYEQYF. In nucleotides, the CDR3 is TGCGCCAGCAGCCTTGAAACCGGGACAGGGGGCTACGAGCAGTACTTC.